Sequencing of this T cell receptor (beta chain) was carried out in a study of blood T cell repertoires in COVID-19. Study background: The United States, Italy and Spain provided the acute and convalescent COVID-19 samples. The cDNA or gDNA used as material had been derived from T cells, B-cell-depleted T cells, or PBMCs.

Seattle's enrolled individuals joined amid active infection and were then monitored longitudinally. This clone was seen a single time. Clones were read by immunoSEQ multiplex PCR, and TCRdb kept only the in-frame ones, dropping some. The sample lists roughly 500,000 clones, roughly 89% occurring once. This CDR3 is built from 14 residues. Germline CDR1 and CDR2: LNHDA and SQIVND (reference sequence). V gave up 2 bases and J gave up 3 bases, with 9 bases separating them. The chain carries TRBV19 and TRBJ2-3; tentative D call: TRBD1 (6 bases). This clonotype was obtained from a man between 18 and 29 years old with COVID-19, enrolled during active disease. The sequencing input was peripheral blood. The CDR3 DNA is TGTGCCAGTAGTATAAACGGACAGACAGATACGCAGTATTTT. It encodes CASSINGQTDTQYF.